Below, 18 T cell receptor beta chains from the same sample are listed, as sequenced in a study of CD8+CD57+ T cells in acquired aplastic anemia. CDR3 and TCR beta VDJ profiling relied on genomic DNA as the template. TCRdb fed the reads into MiXCR, producing one record per CDR3 protein. Of about 400,000 distinct CDR3 sequences in the sample, 55% to 75% were seen once. The sample was sorted CD4+, CD8+, or CD8+CD57+ T cells (not recorded which) from PBMCs. These receptors were collected from a human donor in good health, serving as a control.

A remark on this clonotype: The germline gene is not matched at one end of the junction; a read error may be the cause. CDR3 amino acids: CASSLEPATYEQYF. In DNA, the CDR3 is TGCGCCAGCAGCTTGGAGCCGGCCACCTACGAGCAGTACTTC. V gene TRBV7-2 combines with J gene TRBJ2-7; D is unclear. Germline V gene data show CDR1 as SGHTA and CDR2 as FQGNSA. The CDR3 extends over 14 amino acids.

The V gene is TRBV20-1, the J gene TRBJ2-7, with D possibly TRBD2 on 6 matching bases. Germline V gene sequence: CDR1 DFQATT, CDR2 SNEGSKA (reference sequence). The CDR3 consists of 13 residues. V gave up 5 bases and J gave up 7 bases, with 18 bases separating them. The CDR3 loop reads CSAQRSSAGEQYF. The CDR3 DNA is TGCAGTGCTCAGAGATCGAGCGCGGGGGAGCAGTACTTC.

This clonotype was seen ten or more times. The chain couples TRBV7-3 to TRBJ1-5, with D uncertain. The CDR3 runs 13 residues. Germline lookup yields CDR1 SGHTA and CDR2 FQGTGA. Trimming stripped 1 base from V and 6 bases from J, with 7 bases between. The CDR3 sequence: CASSLNNLQPQHF. As DNA, the CDR3 is TGTGCCAGCAGCTTAAATAACCTTCAGCCCCAGCATTTT.

This clonotype was counted ten times or more. The rearrangement joins TRBV30 to TRBJ2-7, with 9 bases lining up with TRBD2. Germline V CDR1 and CDR2: GTSNPN, SVGIG (reference sequence). The CDR3 totals 15 residues. J gave up 5 bases and V 0 bases, and 8 bases lay outside the gene matches. The CDR3 protein is CAWSVEWRGGHEQYF. The CDR3 region has the DNA TGTGCCTGGAGTGTAGAGTGGCGGGGGGGCCACGAGCAGTACTTC.

J is TRBJ2-5 and V is TRBV5-1; TRBD1 agrees at 7 bases. The CDR3 runs 16 residues. V trimming: 2 bases; J trimming: 4 bases; junction bases outside the gene matches: 11. Germline CDR1 reads SGHRS; CDR2 reads YFSETQ. CDR3 region: CASSLFHRGEGETQYF. The CDR3 DNA is TGCGCCAGCAGCTTATTCCACAGGGGCGAAGGAGAGACCCAGTACTTC.

The chain couples TRBV7-2 to TRBJ2-7, with D possibly matching TRBD1 (6 bases). This CDR3 is built from 15 residues. V shed 5 bases and J shed 5 bases, with 19 bases lying between them. From germline, CDR1 is SGHTA and CDR2 FQGNSA. The CDR3 DNA sequence: TGTGCCAGCAGCCCCCTGGGGGACATAACCCACGAGCAGTACTTC. This sequence encodes CASSPLGDITHEQYF.

The chain is built from TRBV29-1 and TRBJ1-2, with D perhaps matching TRBD1 (6 bases). This CDR3 contains 12 residues. The germline gives CDR1 SQVTM, CDR2 ANQGSEA. Between the trimmed V and J ends, which lost 3 bases and 8 bases, there was a span of 13 bases. CDR3 sequence (DNA): TGCAGCGTTGAGAGGGGGGGTTGGGGCTACACCTTC. Protein: CSVERGGWGYTF.

This clonotype was recorded at least ten times. The rearrangement joins TRBV10-3 to TRBJ2-1; 16 nucleotides agree with TRBD2. V was clipped by 5 bases and J by 0 bases; unmatched bases: 7. Germline assignment: CDR1 ENHRY and CDR2 SYGVKD. The CDR3 extends over 19 amino acids. The CDR3 loop is CAISPGTSGGVSSYNEQFF. As DNA, the CDR3 is TGTGCCATCAGTCCCGGGACTAGCGGGGGGGTAAGCTCCTACAATGAGCAGTTCTTC.

About this clonotype itself: Being one base from a much bigger clone, this may be a read error. The V and J genes are TRBV18 and TRBJ2-7; 11 bases line up with TRBD1. This CDR3 has 15 residues. From germline, CDR1 is KGHSH and CDR2 LQKENI. CDR3 sequence reads: CARSPRDRGTDEQYF. The DNA for the CDR3 is TGTGCCCGCTCACCACGGGACAGGGGGACCGACGAGCAGTACTTC.

On this clonotype itself: No conserved phenylalanine or tryptophan ends this CDR3, so it is likely a read error. It is unclear where the CDR3 begins or ends on the DNA, so no DNA is shown, and the CDR3 is as TCRdb lists it. V gene TRBV2 combines with J gene TRBJ1-2; the listed D gene, TRBD1, was not tested against the DNA. In germline, CDR1 is SNHLY, CDR2 FYNNEI. With termini counted, the CDR3 has 14 amino acids. Here the CDR3 reads CASSITGAQIQSTH.

This clonotype was seen repeatedly, ten times or more. The CDR3: CASSMGTGGGEETQYF. The CDR3 DNA sequence: TGTGCCAGTAGTATGGGGACAGGGGGAGGGGAAGAGACCCAGTACTTC. The chain combines TRBV19 with TRBJ2-5; 11 bases fit TRBD1. With 3 bases clipped from V and 3 bases from J, the junction kept 6 bases outside the gene matches. The CDR3 sequence is 16 residues long. CDR1 is LNHDA and CDR2 is SQIVND in the germline V gene (reference sequence).

This clonotype has a single count. As the CDR3 is not closed by the conserved phenylalanine or tryptophan, this likely results from a read error. The DNA is omitted, as the CDR3 cannot be located on it reliably, and the CDR3 follows TCRdb's listing. The CDR3 here is CASSRTVGGVTDT. This chain joins TRBV7-2 and TRBJ1-5. Germline V lookup: CDR1 SGHTA, CDR2 FQGNSA. The CDR3 spans 13 amino acids, including both terminal residues.

This clonotype was observed a handful of times. The rearrangement links TRBV15 to TRBJ1-5, with D possibly matching TRBD1 (6 bases). V was trimmed by 1 base and J by 7 bases, leaving 17 bases between them. The CDR3 contains 16 residues. Germline V gives CDR1 LNHNV, CDR2 YYDKDF (reference sequence). The CDR3 DNA reads as TGTGCCACCAGCAGAGGGCAGACAGGCCCTGGCCAGCCCCAGCATTTT. Its translation: CATSRGQTGPGQPQHF.

The chain uses TRBV5-6 and TRBJ1-4; D may be TRBD1 (6 bases). This CDR3 has 14 amino acids. The germline CDR1 and CDR2 sequences are SGHDT and YYEEEE. V was shortened by 5 bases and J by 7 bases, with 15 bases between the two germline ends. CDR3 protein: CASSPRGASEKLFF. The DNA of the CDR3 is TGTGCCAGCAGTCCACGGGGGGCAAGTGAAAAACTGTTTTTT.

In the case of this clonotype: The junction does not match germline at one end; this may be a read error. This sequence joins TRBV7-9 and TRBJ2-7, with D perhaps matching TRBD1 or TRBD2 (5 bases each). The CDR3 loop spans 15 amino acids. From germline, CDR1 is SEHNR and CDR2 FQNEAQ (reference sequence). CDR3 region: CASSFISRGGYGQYF. As DNA, the CDR3 is TGTGCCAGCAGCTTTATATCACGGGGCGGCTACGGGCAGTACTTC.

The sample holds a few counts of this clonotype. The chain combines TRBV6-5 with TRBJ1-3, with D possibly matching TRBD1 (6 bases). The CDR3 sequence is 16 residues long. Germline CDR1 and CDR2: MNHEY and SVGAGI. The V gene lost 2 bases and the J gene lost 0 bases, with 11 bases spanning the gap. CDR3 sequence (DNA): TGTGCCAGCAGTTACGCAGGGGTGAACTCTGGAAACACCATATATTTT. Its translation is CASSYAGVNSGNTIYF.

To note about this clonotype: Relative to the germline gene, one junction end is altered; a read error may explain this. The chain is built from TRBV12-5 and TRBJ1-1; possible D gene TRBD1, 6 bases. This CDR3 has 14 residues. Germline V CDR1 and CDR2: LGHNT, FRNRAP. The CDR3 loop reads CASGLTGLNTEAFF. The CDR3 bases are TGTGCTAGCGGTTTGACAGGATTGAACACTGAAGCTTTCTTT. The full variable domain, in which reference TRBV12-5 and TRBJ1-1 provide the parts outside the CDR3, is DARVTQTPRHKVTEMGQEVTMRCQPILGHNTVFWYRQTMMQGLELLAYFRNRAPLDDSGMPKDRFSAEMPDATLATLKIQPSEPRDSAVYFCASGLTGLNTEAFFGQGTRLTVV.

Many counts were recorded for this clonotype. V and J are TRBV7-2 and TRBJ1-2; D gene unclear. The CDR3 length is 13 residues. V lost 2 bases and J lost 3, with 7 bases in between. From germline, CDR1 is SGHTA and CDR2 FQGNSA. CDR3 bases: TGTGCCAGCAGCTTAAACAGAGACTATGGCTACACCTTC. Protein product: CASSLNRDYGYTF.